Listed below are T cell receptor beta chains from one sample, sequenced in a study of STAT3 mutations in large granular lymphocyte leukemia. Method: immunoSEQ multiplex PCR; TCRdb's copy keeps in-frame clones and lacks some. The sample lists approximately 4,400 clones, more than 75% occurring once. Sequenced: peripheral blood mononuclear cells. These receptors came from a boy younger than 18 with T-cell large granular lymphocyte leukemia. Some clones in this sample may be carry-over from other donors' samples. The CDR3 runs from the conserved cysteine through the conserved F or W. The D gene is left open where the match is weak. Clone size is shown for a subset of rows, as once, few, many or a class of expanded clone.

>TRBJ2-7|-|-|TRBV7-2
TGTGCCAGCAGCCCCAGGAGCTCCTACGAGCAGTACTTC
CASSPRSSYEQYF
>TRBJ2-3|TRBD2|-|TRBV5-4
TGTGCCAGCAGCGGAAGGGTAGCGGGGGGCCTAATGTATTTT
CASSGRVAGGLMYF
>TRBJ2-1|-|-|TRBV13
TGTGCCAGCAGCGTTAGCGACTACAATGAGCAGTTCTTC
CASSVSDYNEQFF
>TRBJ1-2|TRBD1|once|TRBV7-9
TGTGCCAGCAGCCGCGCAGGGGGTAACTATGGCTACACCTTC
CASSRAGGNYGYTF
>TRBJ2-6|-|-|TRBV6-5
TGTGCCAGCACCGGGTCTGGGGCCAACGTCCTGACTTTC
CASTGSGANVLTF
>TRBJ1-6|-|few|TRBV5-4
TGTGCCAGCAGCTTCGGGGGTCTTGATTCACCCCTCCACTTT
CASSFGGLDSPLHF
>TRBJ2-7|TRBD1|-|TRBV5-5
TGTGCCAGCAGCTCGCCGATGGACAGGCGACCTGGCGAGGACTTC
CASSSPMDRRPGEDF
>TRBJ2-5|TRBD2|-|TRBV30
TGTGCCTGGAGTGTCGGAAGGGGAGGGCATGAGACCCAGTACTTC
CAWSVGRGGHETQYF
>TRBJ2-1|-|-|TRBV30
TGTGCCTGGACGGGCAATGAGCAGTTCTTC
CAWTGNEQFF
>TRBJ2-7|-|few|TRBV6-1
TGTGCCAGCAGTGAAGCAGCGGACCTCTACGAGCAGTACTTC
CASSEAADLYEQYF